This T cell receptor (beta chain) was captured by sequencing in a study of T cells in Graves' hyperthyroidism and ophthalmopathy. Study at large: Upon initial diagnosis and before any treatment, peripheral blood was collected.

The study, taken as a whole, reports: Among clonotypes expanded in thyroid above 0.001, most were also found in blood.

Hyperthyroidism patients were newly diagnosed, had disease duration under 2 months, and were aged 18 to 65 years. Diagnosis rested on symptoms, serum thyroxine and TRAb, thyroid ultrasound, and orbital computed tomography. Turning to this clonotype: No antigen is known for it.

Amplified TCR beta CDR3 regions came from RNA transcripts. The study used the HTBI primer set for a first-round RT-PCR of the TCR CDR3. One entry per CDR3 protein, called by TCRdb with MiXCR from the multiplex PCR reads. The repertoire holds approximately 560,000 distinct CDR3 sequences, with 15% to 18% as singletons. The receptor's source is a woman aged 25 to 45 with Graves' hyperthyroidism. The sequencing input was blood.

The CDR3 DNA reads TGCAGTGCTAGAGGGGTTAAGGGATTAAAAGGACTAGACAACAATGAGCAGTTCTTC. It codes for CSARGVKGLKGLDNNEQFF. V gene TRBV20-1 combines with J gene TRBJ2-1; the match to TRBD2 covers 7 bases. The CDR3 runs 19 residues. From germline, CDR1 is DFQATT and CDR2 SNEGSKA (reference sequence). V shed 1 base, J shed 5 bases, and the junction held 20 bases outside the gene matches.